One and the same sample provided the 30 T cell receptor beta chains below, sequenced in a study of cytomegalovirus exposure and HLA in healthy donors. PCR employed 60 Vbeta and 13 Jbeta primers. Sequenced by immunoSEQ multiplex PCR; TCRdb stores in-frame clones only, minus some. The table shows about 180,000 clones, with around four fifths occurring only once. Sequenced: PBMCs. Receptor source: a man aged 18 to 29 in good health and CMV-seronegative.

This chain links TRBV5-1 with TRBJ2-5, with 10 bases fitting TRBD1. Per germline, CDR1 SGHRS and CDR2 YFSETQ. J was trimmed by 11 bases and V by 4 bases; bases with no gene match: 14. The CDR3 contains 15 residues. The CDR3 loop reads CASSRTGTGVWEQYF. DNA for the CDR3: TGCGCCAGCAGCAGGACCGGGACAGGGGTTTGGGAGCAGTACTTC. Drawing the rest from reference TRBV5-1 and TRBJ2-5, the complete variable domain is KAGVTQTPRYLIKTRGQQVTLSCSPISGHRSVSWYQQTPGQGLQFLFEYFSETQRNKGNFPGRFSGRQFSNSRSEMNVSTLELGDSALYLCASSRTGTGVWEQYFGPGTRLLVL.

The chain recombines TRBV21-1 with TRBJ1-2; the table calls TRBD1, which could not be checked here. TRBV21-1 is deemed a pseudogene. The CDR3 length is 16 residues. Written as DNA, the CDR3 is TGTGCCAGCAGCAAAGTTCCACAGGGGACTAACTATGGCTACACCTTC. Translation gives CASSKVPQGTNYGYTF.

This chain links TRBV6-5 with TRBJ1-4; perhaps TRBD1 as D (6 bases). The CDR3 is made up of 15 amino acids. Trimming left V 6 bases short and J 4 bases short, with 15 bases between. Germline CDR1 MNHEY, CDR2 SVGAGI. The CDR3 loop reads CASRSHREHNEKLFF. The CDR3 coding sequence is TGTGCCAGCAGATCCCACAGGGAGCATAATGAAAAACTGTTTTTT.

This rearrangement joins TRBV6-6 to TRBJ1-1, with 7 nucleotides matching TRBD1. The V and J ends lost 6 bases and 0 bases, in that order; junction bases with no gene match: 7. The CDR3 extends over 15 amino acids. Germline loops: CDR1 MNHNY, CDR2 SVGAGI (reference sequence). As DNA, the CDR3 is TGTGCCAGCAGACAGACAGGGCTCATGAACACTGAAGCTTTCTTT. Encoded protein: CASRQTGLMNTEAFF.

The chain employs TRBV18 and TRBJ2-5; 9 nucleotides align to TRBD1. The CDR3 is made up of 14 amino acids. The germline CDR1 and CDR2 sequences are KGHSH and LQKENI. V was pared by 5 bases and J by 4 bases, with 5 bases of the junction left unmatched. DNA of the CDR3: TGTGCCAGCTCATACGACAGGGGGGCAGAGACCCAGTACTTC. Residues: CASSYDRGAETQYF. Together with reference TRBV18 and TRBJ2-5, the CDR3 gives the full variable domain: NAGVMQNPRHLVRRRGQEARLRCSPMKGHSHVYWYRQLPEEGLKFMVYLQKENIIDESGMPKERFSAEFPKEGPSILRIQQVVRGDSAAYFCASSYDRGAETQYFGPGTRLLVL.

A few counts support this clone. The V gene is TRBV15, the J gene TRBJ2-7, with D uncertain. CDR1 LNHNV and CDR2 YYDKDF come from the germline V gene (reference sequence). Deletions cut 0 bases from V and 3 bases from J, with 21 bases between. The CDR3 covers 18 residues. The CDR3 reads CATSRDCPFEARVYEQYF. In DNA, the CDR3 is TGTGCCACCAGCAGAGATTGCCCTTTTGAGGCCCGGGTCTACGAGCAGTACTTC.

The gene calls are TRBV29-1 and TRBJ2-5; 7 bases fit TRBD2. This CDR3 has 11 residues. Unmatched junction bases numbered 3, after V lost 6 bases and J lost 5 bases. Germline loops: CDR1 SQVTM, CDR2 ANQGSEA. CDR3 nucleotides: TGCAGCGTGGGAGGGTGGGAGACCCAGTACTTC. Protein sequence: CSVGGWETQYF.

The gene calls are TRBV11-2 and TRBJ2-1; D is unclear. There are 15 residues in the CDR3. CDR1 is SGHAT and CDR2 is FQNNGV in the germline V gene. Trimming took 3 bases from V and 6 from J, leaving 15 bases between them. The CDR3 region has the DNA TGTGCCAGCAGCTTCGGTACGATTAGCTTCAATGAGCAGTTCTTC. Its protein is CASSFGTISFNEQFF.

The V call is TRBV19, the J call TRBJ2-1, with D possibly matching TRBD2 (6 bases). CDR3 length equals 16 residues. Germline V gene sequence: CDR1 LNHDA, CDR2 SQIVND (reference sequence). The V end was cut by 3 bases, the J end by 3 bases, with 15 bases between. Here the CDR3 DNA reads TGTGCCAGTAGTATTAATATCGGGAGCCTCTACAATGAGCAGTTCTTC. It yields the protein CASSINIGSLYNEQFF.

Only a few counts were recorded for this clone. CDR3 nucleotides: TGCGCCAGCAGCACAAGCCCAGCGGGGGGGAGGTACGAGCAGTACTTC. Encoded protein: CASSTSPAGGRYEQYF. The rearrangement uses TRBV4-3 and TRBJ2-7, with TRBD2 matching 10 bases. The V segment lost 5 bases and the J segment 4 bases; nucleotides outside the gene matches: 11. The CDR3 has 16 residues. From germline, CDR1 is LGHNA and CDR2 YSLEER.

CDR3 sequence: CASSEGGGRTDTQYF. Written as DNA, the CDR3 is TGTGCCAGCAGTGAAGGAGGGGGTCGAACAGATACGCAGTATTTT. This chain uses TRBV2 with TRBJ2-3; possibly TRBD1 for D (6 bases). Trimming took 1 base from V and 3 from J, leaving 11 bases between them. There are 15 residues in the CDR3. The germline V gene encodes CDR1 SNHLY and CDR2 FYNNEI. Full variable domain (rest looked up from reference TRBV2 and TRBJ2-3): EPEVTQTPSHQVTQMGQEVILRCVPISNHLYFYWYRQILGQKVEFLVSFYNNEISEKSEIFDDQFSVERPDGSNFTLKIRSTKLEDSAMYFCASSEGGGRTDTQYFGPGTRLTVL.

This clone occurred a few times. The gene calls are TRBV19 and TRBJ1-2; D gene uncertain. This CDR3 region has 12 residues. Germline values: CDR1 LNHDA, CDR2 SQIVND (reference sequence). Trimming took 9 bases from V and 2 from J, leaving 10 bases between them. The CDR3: CASQTPNYGYTF. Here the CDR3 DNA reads TGTGCCAGCCAGACACCAAACTATGGCTACACCTTC.

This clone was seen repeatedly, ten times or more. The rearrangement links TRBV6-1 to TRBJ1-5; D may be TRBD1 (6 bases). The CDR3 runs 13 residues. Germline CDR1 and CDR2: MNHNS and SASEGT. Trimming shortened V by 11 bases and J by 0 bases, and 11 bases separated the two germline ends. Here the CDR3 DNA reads TGTGCCGGAGGACAGAATAGCAATCAGCCCCAGCATTTT. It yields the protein CAGGQNSNQPQHF.

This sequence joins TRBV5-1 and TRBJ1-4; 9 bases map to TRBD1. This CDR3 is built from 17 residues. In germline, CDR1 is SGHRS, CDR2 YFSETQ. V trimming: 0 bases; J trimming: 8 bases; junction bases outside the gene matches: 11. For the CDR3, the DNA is TGCGCCAGCAGCTTGGCCATCTACGGGACAGGGCGCGAAAAACTGTTTTTT. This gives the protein CASSLAIYGTGREKLFF.

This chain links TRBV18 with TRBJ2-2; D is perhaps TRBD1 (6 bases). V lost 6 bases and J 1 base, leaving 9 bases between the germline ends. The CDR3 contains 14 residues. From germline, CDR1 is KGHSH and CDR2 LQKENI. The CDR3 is CASSPTGNTGELFF. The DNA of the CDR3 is TGTGCCAGCTCCCCGACAGGGAACACCGGGGAGCTGTTTTTT.

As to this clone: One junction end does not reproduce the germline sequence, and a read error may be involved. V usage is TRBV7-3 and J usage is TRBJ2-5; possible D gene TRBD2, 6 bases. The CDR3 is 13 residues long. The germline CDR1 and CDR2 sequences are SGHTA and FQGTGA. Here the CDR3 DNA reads TGTGCCAGCAGCCCGGGGGTAGGGGAGACACAGTACTTC. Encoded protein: CASSPGVGETQYF.

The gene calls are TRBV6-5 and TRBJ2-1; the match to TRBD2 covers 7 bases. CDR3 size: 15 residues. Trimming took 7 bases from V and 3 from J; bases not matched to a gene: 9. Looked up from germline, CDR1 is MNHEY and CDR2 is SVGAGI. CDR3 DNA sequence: TGTGCCAGCACGAGTGGGGCGGGAGACTACAATGAGCAGTTCTTC. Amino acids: CASTSGAGDYNEQFF.

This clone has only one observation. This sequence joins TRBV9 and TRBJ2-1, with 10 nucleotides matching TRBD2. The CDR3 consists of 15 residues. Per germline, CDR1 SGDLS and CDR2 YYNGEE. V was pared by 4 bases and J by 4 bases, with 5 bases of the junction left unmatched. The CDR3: CASSNGLAVYNEQFF. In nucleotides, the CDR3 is TGTGCCAGCAGCAACGGACTAGCGGTTTACAATGAGCAGTTCTTC.

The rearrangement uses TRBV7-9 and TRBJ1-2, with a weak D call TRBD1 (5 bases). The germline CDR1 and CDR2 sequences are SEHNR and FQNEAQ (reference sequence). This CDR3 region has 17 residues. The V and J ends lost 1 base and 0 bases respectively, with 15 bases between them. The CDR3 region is CASSLGAPGSSNYGYTF. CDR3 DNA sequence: TGTGCCAGCAGCTTAGGTGCCCCAGGGTCGTCTAACTATGGCTACACCTTC.

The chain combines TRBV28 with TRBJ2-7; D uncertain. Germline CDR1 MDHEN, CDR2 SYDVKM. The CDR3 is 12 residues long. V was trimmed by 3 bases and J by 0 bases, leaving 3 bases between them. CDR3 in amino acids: CASSFSSYEQYF. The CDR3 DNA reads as TGTGCCAGCAGTTTCAGCTCCTACGAGCAGTACTTC.

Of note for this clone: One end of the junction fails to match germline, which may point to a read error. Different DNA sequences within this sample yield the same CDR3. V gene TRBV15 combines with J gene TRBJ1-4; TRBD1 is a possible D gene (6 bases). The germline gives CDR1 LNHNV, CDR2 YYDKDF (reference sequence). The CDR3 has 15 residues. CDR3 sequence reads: CATSQGRGSSEKLFF. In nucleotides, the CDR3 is TGTGCCACCAGCCAGGGGAGGGGCTCATCGGAAAAACTGTTTTTC.

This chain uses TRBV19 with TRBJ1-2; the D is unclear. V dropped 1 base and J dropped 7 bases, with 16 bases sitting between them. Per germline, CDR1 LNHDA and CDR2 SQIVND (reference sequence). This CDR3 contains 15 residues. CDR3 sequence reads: CASSIVGRQGGGYTF. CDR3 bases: TGTGCCAGTAGTATAGTGGGCAGGCAAGGAGGTGGCTACACCTTC.

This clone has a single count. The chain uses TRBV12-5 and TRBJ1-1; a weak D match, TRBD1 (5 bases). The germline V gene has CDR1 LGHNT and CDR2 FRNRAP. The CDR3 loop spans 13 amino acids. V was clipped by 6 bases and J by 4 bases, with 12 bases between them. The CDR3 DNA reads TGTGCTAGTGGCTACCCAGGGTCCACTGAAGCTTTCTTT. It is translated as CASGYPGSTEAFF. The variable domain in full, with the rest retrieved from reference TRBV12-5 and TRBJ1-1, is DARVTQTPRHKVTEMGQEVTMRCQPILGHNTVFWYRQTMMQGLELLAYFRNRAPLDDSGMPKDRFSAEMPDATLATLKIQPSEPRDSAVYFCASGYPGSTEAFFGQGTRLTVV.

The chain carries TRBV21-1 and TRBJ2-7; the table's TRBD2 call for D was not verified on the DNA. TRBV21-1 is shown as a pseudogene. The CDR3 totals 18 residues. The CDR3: CASSKGSRRRPSSYEQYF. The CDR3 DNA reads TGTGCCAGCAGCAAAGGGAGTAGGAGACGTCCGAGCTCCTACGAGCAGTACTTC.

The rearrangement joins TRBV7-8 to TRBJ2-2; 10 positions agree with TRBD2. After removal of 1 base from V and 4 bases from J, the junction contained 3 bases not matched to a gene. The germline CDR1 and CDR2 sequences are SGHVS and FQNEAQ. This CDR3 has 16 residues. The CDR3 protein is CASSLGASGGTGELFF. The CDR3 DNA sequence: TGTGCCAGCAGCTTAGGGGCTAGCGGGGGCACCGGGGAGCTGTTTTTT.

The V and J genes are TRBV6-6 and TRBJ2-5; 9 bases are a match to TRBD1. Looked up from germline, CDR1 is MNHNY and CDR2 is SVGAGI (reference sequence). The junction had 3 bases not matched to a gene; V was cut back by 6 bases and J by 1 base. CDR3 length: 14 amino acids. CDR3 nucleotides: TGTGCCAGCAGCCGGACAGGGGCCCAAGAGACCCAGTACTTC. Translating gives CASSRTGAQETQYF.

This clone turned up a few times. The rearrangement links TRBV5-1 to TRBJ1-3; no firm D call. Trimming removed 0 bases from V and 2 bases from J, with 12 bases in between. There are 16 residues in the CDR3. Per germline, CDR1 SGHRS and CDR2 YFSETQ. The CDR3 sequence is CASSLGGPLTGNTIYF. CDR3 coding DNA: TGCGCCAGCAGCTTGGGAGGCCCCCTCACTGGAAACACCATATATTTT.

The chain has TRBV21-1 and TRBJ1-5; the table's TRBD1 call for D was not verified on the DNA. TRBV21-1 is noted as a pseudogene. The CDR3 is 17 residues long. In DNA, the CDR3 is TGTGCCAGCAGCAAAGCGGGGACAGAATACCCTAATCAGCCCCAGCATTTT. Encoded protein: CASSKAGTEYPNQPQHF.

CDR3 loop: CASSPAPPGQTNSPLHF. The DNA of the CDR3 is TGTGCCAGCTCACCCGCGCCGCCGGGACAAACAAATTCACCCCTCCACTTT. This chain joins TRBV18 and TRBJ1-6; possibly TRBD1 for D (6 bases). This CDR3 is 17 amino acids long. Between the trimmed V and J ends, which lost 3 bases and 7 bases, there was a span of 19 bases. The germline gives CDR1 KGHSH, CDR2 LQKENI.

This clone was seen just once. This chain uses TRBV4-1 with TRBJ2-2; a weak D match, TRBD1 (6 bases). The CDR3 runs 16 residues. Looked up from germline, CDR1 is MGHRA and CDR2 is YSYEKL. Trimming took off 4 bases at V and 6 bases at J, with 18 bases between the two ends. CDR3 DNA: TGCGCCAGCAGCCCGCGACAGGAGGCAAACGCCGGGGAGCTGTTTTTT. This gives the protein CASSPRQEANAGELFF.